This T cell receptor (beta chain) was captured in a study of T cell responses to AZD1222 COVID-19 vaccine. The study's findings and limits: Among the donors, most were white British and more were female, and clonal diversity was possibly underestimated. Within unmutated variant regions lay the reported targets of nearly half of spike-specific TCRs. Distributed over spike, vaccine-associated CD4 TCRs predominated at 160-218 and 743-854. The peak T cell response came first, and repertoires were sampled only after it.

Repertoires were generated with immunoSEQ multiplex PCR, while TCRdb's copy carries only in-frame clones and drops some. Found here are 80,000 to 90,000 clones, about nine tenths of them singletons; the top ten hold around 5.8%. Per the germline V gene, CDR1 is SGHNT and CDR2 is YENEEA. With 0 bases removed from V and 0 bases from J, the gap between germline ends came to 13 bases. The CDR3 totals 17 residues. To note about this clone: Its antigen is not identified.

The chain uses TRBV11-3 and TRBJ2-3; possible D gene TRBD1, 6 bases. This TCR came from an adult who received the AZD1222 COVID-19 vaccine. The material sequenced was peripheral blood, taken 28 days after the second AZD1222 dose. As DNA, the CDR3 is TGTGCCAGCAGCTTAGATATGGGACAAAGAAGCACAGATACGCAGTATTTT. Protein: CASSLDMGQRSTDTQYF.